This T cell receptor beta chain was retrieved from a study of T cells after posttransplantation cyclophosphamide. Points from the study as a whole: TRB clonality was highly associated with recipient CMV seropositivity and reactivation.

Assay: immunoSEQ multiplex PCR; the TCRdb copy retains only in-frame clones and omits some. Recorded here are tens of thousands of clones, with no singletons, and the ten leading clones hold approximately 2.6%. This related bone marrow graft donor gave peripheral blood on the day of marrow donation. This clone was counted at least ten times. Antigen unknown. The germline V gene has CDR1 SGDLS and CDR2 YYNGEE. J gave up 4 bases and V 4 bases, and 8 bases lay outside the gene matches. There are 16 residues in the CDR3. The sample taken for sequencing was PBMCs. The chain couples TRBV9 to TRBJ1-3; 10 nucleotides match TRBD1. This TCR was recovered from a woman aged 60-75 years in good health, CMV-negative, and a related stem cell transplant donor. In DNA, the CDR3 is TGTGCCAGCAGCCCCCCGGGGACAGGGGCAGGAAACACCATATATTTT. Amino acid sequence: CASSPPGTGAGNTIYF.